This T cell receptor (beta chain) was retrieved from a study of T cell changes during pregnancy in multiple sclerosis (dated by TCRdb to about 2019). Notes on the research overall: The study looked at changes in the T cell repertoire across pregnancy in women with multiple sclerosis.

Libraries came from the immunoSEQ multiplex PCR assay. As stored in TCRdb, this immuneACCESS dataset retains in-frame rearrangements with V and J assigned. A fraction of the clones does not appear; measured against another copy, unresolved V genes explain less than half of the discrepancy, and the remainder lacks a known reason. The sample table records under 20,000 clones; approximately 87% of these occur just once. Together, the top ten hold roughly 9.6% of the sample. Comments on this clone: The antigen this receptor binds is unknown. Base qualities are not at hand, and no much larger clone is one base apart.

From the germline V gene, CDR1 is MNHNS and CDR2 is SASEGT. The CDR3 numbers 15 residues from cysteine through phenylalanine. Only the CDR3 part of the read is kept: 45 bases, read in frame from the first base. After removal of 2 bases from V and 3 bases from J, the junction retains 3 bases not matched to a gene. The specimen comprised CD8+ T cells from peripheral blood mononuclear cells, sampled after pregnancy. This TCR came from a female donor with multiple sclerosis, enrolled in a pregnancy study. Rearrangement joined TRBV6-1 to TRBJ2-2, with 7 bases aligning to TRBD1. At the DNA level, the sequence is TGTGCCAGCAGTGAATATCAGGGGGACACCGGGGAGCTGTTTTTT. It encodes CASSEYQGDTGELFF.